This passage covers 27 T cell receptor beta chains from one sample sequenced in a study of identical twins. TCRdb used MiXCR to reprocess the 5' RACE reads, holding one entry per CDR3 protein. The sample comprises around 500,000 distinct CDR3 sequences, approximately 15% of which are singletons, and around 0.48% rests with the top ten. These data were likewise used in another study, on yellow fever vaccine responses in identical twins.

Specimen: CD4+ T cells sorted from blood. These receptor sequences come from a woman between 18 and 29 years old in good health.

This clonotype was seen only a few times. V is TRBV3-1 and J is TRBJ2-3; 10 bases are shared with TRBD2. V lost 5 bases, J lost 5 bases, and 7 bases stayed unmatched. The CDR3 totals 15 residues. CDR1 and CDR2 from the germline V gene are LGHDT and YNNKEL (reference sequence). CDR3 sequence (DNA): TGTGCCAGCAGCACGAGCGGGGGGGCTATAGATACGCAGTATTTT. Amino acid sequence: CASSTSGGAIDTQYF.

This clonotype occurred a few times. The V and J genes are TRBV7-9 and TRBJ2-1; no firm D call. This CDR3 has 15 amino acids. Germline V gives CDR1 SEHNR, CDR2 FQNEAQ (reference sequence). Trimming removed 5 bases from V and 8 bases from J, with 19 bases in between. The CDR3 DNA follows: TGTGCCAGCAGCCTGCTCGGCAGCCCATTAGATGAGCAGTTCTTC. Its translation is CASSLLGSPLDEQFF.

The chain employs TRBV6-5 and TRBJ2-5; TRBD1 matches 9 bases. Germline V gene sequence: CDR1 MNHEY, CDR2 SVGAGI. This CDR3 contains 17 residues. V was clipped by 4 bases and J by 3 bases; unmatched bases: 12. In DNA form, the CDR3 reads TGTGCCAGCAGTTCCTACTGGACAGGGGTTGGAGAAGAGACCCAGTACTTC. Its protein is CASSSYWTGVGEETQYF.

There are a few counts of this clonotype. DNA of the CDR3: TGTGCCAGCAGCTTTCCCTCAGGGGTCACCGGGGAGCTGTTTTTT. This codes for CASSFPSGVTGELFF. This chain connects TRBV5-4 to TRBJ2-2, with TRBD1 as a possible D gene (6 bases). Germline assignment: CDR1 SGHNT and CDR2 YYREEE (reference sequence). The ends were cut back, 2 bases at V and 4 bases at J, with 12 bases in the middle. The length of the CDR3 is 15 residues.

The V and J genes are TRBV20-1 and TRBJ1-1; the match to TRBD1 covers 8 bases. V dropped 2 bases and J dropped 2; count of bases not matched to a gene: 1. The germline CDR1 and CDR2 sequences are DFQATT and SNEGSKA (reference sequence). CDR3 size: 13 residues. The CDR3 nucleotides read TGCAGTGCTAGACAGGGGGCAAACACTGAAGCTTTCTTT. Translation: CSARQGANTEAFF.

This clonotype was detected only a few times. This rearrangement joins TRBV7-2 to TRBJ2-7; 9 bases agree with TRBD2. CDR3 length equals 15 residues. V dropped 5 bases and J dropped 1; count of bases not matched to a gene: 6. Germline V gives CDR1 SGHTA, CDR2 FQGNSA. In DNA, the CDR3 is TGTGCCAGCAGCCCTGCTACTAGCGGGTCCTACGAGCAGTACTTC. It encodes CASSPATSGSYEQYF.

At least ten counts were recorded for this clonotype. This rearrangement joins TRBV12-3 or TRBV12-4 to TRBJ2-7; TRBD2 aligns across 7 bases. Germline trimming cut 7 bases from V and 4 bases from J; bases unmatched to any gene: 10. The CDR3 covers 14 residues. Here the CDR3 DNA reads TGTGCCAGCACTATTCCGGGACTACTATACGAGCAGTACTTC. It yields the protein CASTIPGLLYEQYF.

The chain has TRBV11-3 and TRBJ2-3, with D possibly TRBD2 on 5 matching bases. The germline CDR1 and CDR2 sequences are SGHNT and YENEEA. This CDR3 spans 15 amino acids. V was shortened by 4 bases and J by 0 bases, with 11 bases between the two germline ends. CDR3 DNA: TGTGCCAGCAGCTCCGGGGTATTGAGCACAGATACGCAGTATTTT. Residues: CASSSGVLSTDTQYF.

In this sample, this clonotype turned up a few times. V gene TRBV6-2 or TRBV6-3 combines with J gene TRBJ2-1; 8 nucleotides align to TRBD1. The CDR3 covers 14 residues. V lost 6 bases and J lost 15; bases outside the gene matches: 16. In germline, CDR1 is MNHEY, CDR2 SVGEGT. CDR3 sequence (DNA): TGTGCCAGCAGCGTGACAGGGGCTAGACCGGCCGTGTTCTTC. Translated: CASSVTGARPAVFF.

This clonotype came up many times. The chain couples TRBV29-1 to TRBJ1-1, with D maybe TRBD1 (5 bases). V was pared by 6 bases and J by 0 bases, with 11 bases between. The CDR3 covers 13 residues. The germline V gene encodes CDR1 SQVTM and CDR2 ANQGSEA. CDR3 residues: CSVGGAMNTEAFF. In DNA form, the CDR3 reads TGCAGCGTCGGTGGGGCTATGAACACTGAAGCTTTCTTT. Drawing the rest from reference TRBV29-1 and TRBJ1-1, the complete variable domain is SAVISQKPSRDICQRGTSLTIQCQVDSQVTMMFWYRQQPGQSLTLIATANQGSEATYESGFVIDKFPISRPNLTFSTLTVSNMSPEDSSIYLCSVGGAMNTEAFFGQGTRLTVV.

This clonotype was seen a few times. The CDR3, as DNA: TGTGCCACCAGCAGAGATCGCTCCCTAGCGGGGGGGGCACTAAAAAACATTCAGTACTTC. Protein: CATSRDRSLAGGALKNIQYF. This sequence joins TRBV15 and TRBJ2-4, with 12 bases matching TRBD2. This CDR3 contains 20 residues. CDR1 LNHNV and CDR2 YYDKDF come from the germline V gene (reference sequence). With V trimmed by 0 bases and J by 4 bases, 13 bases remained unmatched.

This clonotype was counted a few times. This chain links TRBV5-1 with TRBJ2-6, with D hard to call. Trimming pared 3 bases from V and 0 bases from J, leaving 10 bases between. Germline CDR1 SGHRS, CDR2 YFSETQ. This CDR3 region has 16 residues. CDR3 nucleotide sequence: TGCGCCAGCAGCTCGGTGGCGAGCTCTGGGGCCAACGTCCTGACTTTC. Protein product: CASSSVASSGANVLTF.

This clonotype has a count of ten or more. This rearrangement joins TRBV3-1 to TRBJ2-3; D gene ambiguous. V was shortened by 1 base and J by 6 bases, with 2 bases between the two germline ends. The CDR3 runs to 11 residues. CDR1 and CDR2 (germline): LGHDT, YNNKEL (reference sequence). The CDR3 here is CASSQGDTQYF. Here the CDR3 DNA reads TGTGCCAGCAGCCAAGGGGATACGCAGTATTTT.

This chain's CDR3 is CSASPGTSVYEQYF. DNA of the CDR3: TGCAGTGCTAGCCCGGGGACTTCGGTATACGAGCAGTACTTC. The chain couples TRBV20-1 to TRBJ2-7, with D maybe TRBD2 (6 bases). CDR3 length: 14 residues. Germline CDR1 is DFQATT and CDR2 is SNEGSKA (reference sequence). Between the trimmed V and J ends, which lost 3 bases and 4 bases, there was a span of 16 bases.

This clonotype was picked up a small number of times. DNA for the CDR3: TGTGCCAGCAGCGTGCGTGGCGGATACGAGCAGTACTTC. Translating it yields CASSVRGGYEQYF. V is TRBV7-2 and J is TRBJ2-7; D remains unclear. The V gene lost 5 bases and the J gene lost 4 bases, with 12 bases spanning the gap. The CDR3 contains 13 residues. Germline V lookup: CDR1 SGHTA, CDR2 FQGNSA.

This clonotype was picked up a small number of times. The chain is built from TRBV19 and TRBJ1-5; D is ambiguous. This CDR3 comprises 14 residues. The germline V and J ends were trimmed by 1 base and 0 bases, with 4 bases remaining between them. From germline, CDR1 is LNHDA and CDR2 SQIVND (reference sequence). CDR3 nucleotides: TGTGCCAGTAGTATAGTTTATAGCAATCAGCCCCAGCATTTT. This sequence encodes CASSIVYSNQPQHF.

The chain combines TRBV6-1 with TRBJ2-5; D is undetermined. The V gene's germline CDR1 is MNHNS and CDR2 SASEGT. V was shortened by 4 bases and J by 2 bases, with 14 bases between the two germline ends. The CDR3 has 15 amino acids. Here the CDR3 DNA reads TGTGCCAGCAGTGTAATCCGCAACATGCAAGAGACCCAGTACTTC. This sequence encodes CASSVIRNMQETQYF.

This chain links TRBV6-2 or TRBV6-3 with TRBJ2-7; 13 positions match TRBD2. The CDR3 spans 14 residues. Germline V gene sequence: CDR1 MNHEY, CDR2 SVGEGT. After removal of 4 bases from V and 6 bases from J, the junction contained 3 bases not matched to a gene. The CDR3 spells CASSSGLAGPEQYF. CDR3 DNA: TGTGCCAGCAGTTCGGGACTAGCGGGACCCGAGCAGTACTTC.

The chain joins TRBV25-1 to TRBJ2-7; 9 bases fit TRBD1. The length of the CDR3 is 14 residues. Germline trimming cut 5 bases from V and 0 bases from J; bases unmatched to any gene: 2. Looked up from germline, CDR1 is MGHDK and CDR2 is SYGVNS. DNA of the CDR3: TGTGCCAGCAGTTGGACAGGGGACTCCTACGAGCAGTACTTC. Translating gives CASSWTGDSYEQYF.

This chain connects TRBV11-2 to TRBJ2-1; TRBD1 or TRBD2 may be the D gene (5 bases each). The ends were cut back, 2 bases at V and 2 bases at J, with 28 bases in the middle. Germline values: CDR1 SGHAT, CDR2 FQNNGV. The CDR3 totals 21 residues. The CDR3 region has the DNA TGTGCCAGCAGCTTACTTTTCGGAACCCGGGACCCCAGGCCAACCTACAATGAGCAGTTCTTC. Protein sequence: CASSLLFGTRDPRPTYNEQFF.

The V gene is TRBV5-1, the J gene TRBJ2-2, with D maybe TRBD1 (6 bases). The CDR3 spans 15 residues. V was shortened by 3 bases and J by 4 bases, with 13 bases between the two germline ends. Germline CDR1 is SGHRS and CDR2 is YFSETQ. CDR3 region: CASSSAGTPTGELFF. The CDR3 DNA sequence: TGCGCCAGCAGCTCTGCCGGGACACCCACCGGGGAGCTGTTTTTT. Combining the CDR3 with reference TRBV5-1 and TRBJ2-2 gives the whole variable domain KAGVTQTPRYLIKTRGQQVTLSCSPISGHRSVSWYQQTPGQGLQFLFEYFSETQRNKGNFPGRFSGRQFSNSRSEMNVSTLELGDSALYLCASSSAGTPTGELFFGEGSRLTVL.

This clonotype showed up just a few times. The chain combines TRBV29-1 with TRBJ2-1, with 7 bases aligning to TRBD2. CDR1 SQVTM and CDR2 ANQGSEA come from the germline V gene. CDR3 length equals 13 residues. V gave up 7 bases and J gave up 8 bases; unmatched junction bases: 11. For the CDR3, the DNA is TGCAGCGCCCAACGGGGAGGGCCGGATGAGCAGTTCTTC. Its protein product is CSAQRGGPDEQFF.

Points on this clonotype: Mismatch with germline at one junction end may stem from a read error. V usage is TRBV11-1 and J usage is TRBJ2-1; TRBD2 is a possible D gene (5 bases). Germline CDR1 SGHAT, CDR2 FQDESV (reference sequence). The length of the CDR3 is 20 residues. The CDR3 sequence is CASSFRLESGWSPSFNEQFF. The CDR3 nucleotides are TGTGCCAGCAGCTTCCGCCTGGAGAGCGGATGGTCTCCCTCCTTCAATGAGCAGTTCTTC.

This clonotype was seen repeatedly, ten times or more. This sequence joins TRBV29-1 and TRBJ2-7, with D possibly TRBD1 on 6 matching bases. The germline V gene has CDR1 SQVTM and CDR2 ANQGSEA. The CDR3 contains 13 residues. Trimming stripped 5 bases from V and 2 bases from J, with 13 bases between. CDR3 DNA sequence: TGCAGCGTTACACAGGGATGGGCCTACGAGCAGTACTTC. Its protein is CSVTQGWAYEQYF.

The chain is built from TRBV7-9 and TRBJ2-7, with 12 nucleotides matching TRBD2. Trimming at V came to 4 bases and at J to 1 base, leaving 5 bases not matched to a gene. The germline V gene encodes CDR1 SEHNR and CDR2 FQNEAQ (reference sequence). This CDR3 is built from 16 residues. This CDR3 is CASSSGTSGRSYEQYF. CDR3 sequence (DNA): TGTGCCAGCAGCTCCGGGACTAGCGGGCGATCCTACGAGCAGTACTTC.

V and J are TRBV5-1 and TRBJ2-6; the D call may be TRBD1 or TRBD2 (6 bases each). This CDR3 comprises 19 residues. CDR1 SGHRS and CDR2 YFSETQ come from the germline V gene. V was pared by 4 bases and J by 0 bases, with 20 bases between. Written as DNA, the CDR3 is TGCGCCAGCAGCCTCCCCCCCGCAGGGGACTTCTCTGGGGCCAACGTCCTGACTTTC. This encodes CASSLPPAGDFSGANVLTF.

This chain links TRBV5-1 with TRBJ2-5; TRBD1 is a possible D gene (5 bases). Per the germline V gene, CDR1 is SGHRS and CDR2 is YFSETQ. V was pared by 3 bases and J by 3 bases, with 9 bases between. This CDR3 spans 13 amino acids. DNA of the CDR3: TGCGCCAGCAGCTCCCTCAGGGAAGAGACCCAGTACTTC. Translated: CASSSLREETQYF.